Listed below are T cell receptor beta chains from one sample, sequenced in a study of T cells after yellow fever vaccination. In TCRdb, the 5' RACE reads were re-called with MiXCR into one record per CDR3 protein. The sample shows hundreds of thousands of distinct CDR3 sequences, roughly 14% of them seen only once. The starting material was PBMCs, obtained on the day of the yellow fever booster vaccination. Receptor source: a man under 40 who received the YFV17D yellow fever vaccine. The CDR3 runs from the conserved cysteine through the conserved F or W. D genes are given only for firm matches. Size values are once, few and many counts, or a class for expanded clones, and some rows have none.

J: TRBJ2-7
length: 17
D: TRBD2
V: TRBV10-2
size: few
DNA: TGCGCCAGCAGTGAGTCTGTTTTAGCGGGAAGTAGGAGCGAGCAGTACTTC
CDR3: CASSESVLAGSRSEQYF

J: TRBJ2-7
length: 14
D: -
V: TRBV30
size: -
DNA: TGTGCCTGGAGTGTAGGCGGGATTCGTGACGAGCAGTACTTC
CDR3: CAWSVGGIRDEQYF

J: TRBJ2-2
length: 13
D: -
V: TRBV20-1
size: -
DNA: TGCAGTGCTAGGTCCCAGGGGAGGGGGGAGCTGTTTTTT
CDR3: CSARSQGRGELFF

J: TRBJ2-1
length: 13
D: -
V: TRBV28
size: -
DNA: TGTGCCAGCAGTCCCCAAAGAGGGAATGAGCAGTTCTTC
CDR3: CASSPQRGNEQFF

J: TRBJ2-1
length: 16
D: TRBD2
V: TRBV12-3/TRBV12-4
size: -
DNA: TGTGCCAGCAGTTTAGGTCTGCTAGCGGGGAGTAATGAGCAGTTCTTC
CDR3: CASSLGLLAGSNEQFF

J: TRBJ2-5
length: 16
D: -
V: TRBV4-3
size: -
DNA: TGCGCCAGCAGCCAAGATCGCAGTCAAGTGTCAGAGACCCAGTACTTC
CDR3: CASSQDRSQVSETQYF

J: TRBJ2-6
length: 17
D: -
V: TRBV20-1
size: few
DNA: TGCAGTGCTAGAGGAGGCGAGGGCAGCTCTGGGGCCAACGTCCTGACTTTC
CDR3: CSARGGEGSSGANVLTF

J: TRBJ2-1
length: 18
D: TRBD2
V: TRBV11-2
size: -
DNA: TGTGCCAGCAGCTTAAGTGTCCTAGCGGGAGTGTCCTACAATGAGCAGTTCTTC
CDR3: CASSLSVLAGVSYNEQFF

J: TRBJ2-7
length: 13
D: -
V: TRBV7-2
size: -
DNA: TGTGCCAGCAGCTCAGCGTCCTCCTACGAGCAGTACTTC
CDR3: CASSSASSYEQYF

J: TRBJ2-1
length: 14
D: -
V: TRBV11-3
size: -
DNA: TGTGCCAGCAGTGATGGAGGGAAGAACAATGAGCAGTTCTTC
CDR3: CASSDGGKNNEQFF

J: TRBJ2-1
length: 11
D: -
V: TRBV9
size: -
DNA: TGTGCCAGCAGCGTATCTGGTAAGCAGTTCTTC
CDR3: CASSVSGKQFF

J: TRBJ2-7
length: 14
D: -
V: TRBV7-9
size: few
DNA: TGTGCCAGCAGCCCCTCCCTCGGGGGCTACGAGCAGTACTTC
CDR3: CASSPSLGGYEQYF